This TCR beta chain is drawn from a study of control samples from healthy donors and cancer patients. The CDR3 covers 12 residues. V lost 5 bases and J lost 3, with 7 bases in between. The germline V gene encodes CDR1 GTSNPN and CDR2 SVGIG (reference sequence). Data came from immunoSEQ multiplex PCR; TCRdb stores just in-frame clones and leaves some out. The sample contains fewer than 200,000 clones, more than 90% of which appear only once. The sequencing input was blood. The sequence derives from a man aged 30-40 years in good health. The chain has TRBV30 and TRBJ2-2, with unresolved D. This CDR3 is CAWPDYTGELFF. The CDR3 DNA follows: TGTGCCTGGCCCGACTACACCGGGGAGCTGTTTTTT.